This T cell receptor (beta chain) emerged from a study of blood T cells in healthy people across ages. Extracted total RNA amounted to at least 5.5 micrograms for each sample. Next came a second PCR, run for about 7 to 12 cycles, which used a sample-barcoded 5' primer along with a J-beta primer mix. TCRdb itself ran the 5' RACE reads through MiXCR, one entry per CDR3 protein. This table holds 1.5 million to 2 million distinct CDR3 sequences, 49% found once. V lost 0 bases and J lost 6, with 8 bases in between. In germline, CDR1 is SGHRS, CDR2 YFSETQ. This CDR3 region has 13 residues. The sequenced sample consisted of blood. The clonotype originates from a woman in her thirties or forties in good health. V is TRBV5-1 and J is TRBJ2-3; D unclear. The CDR3 spells CASSLDYVDTQYF. The DNA of the CDR3 is TGCGCCAGCAGCTTGGACTACGTCGATACGCAGTATTTT.